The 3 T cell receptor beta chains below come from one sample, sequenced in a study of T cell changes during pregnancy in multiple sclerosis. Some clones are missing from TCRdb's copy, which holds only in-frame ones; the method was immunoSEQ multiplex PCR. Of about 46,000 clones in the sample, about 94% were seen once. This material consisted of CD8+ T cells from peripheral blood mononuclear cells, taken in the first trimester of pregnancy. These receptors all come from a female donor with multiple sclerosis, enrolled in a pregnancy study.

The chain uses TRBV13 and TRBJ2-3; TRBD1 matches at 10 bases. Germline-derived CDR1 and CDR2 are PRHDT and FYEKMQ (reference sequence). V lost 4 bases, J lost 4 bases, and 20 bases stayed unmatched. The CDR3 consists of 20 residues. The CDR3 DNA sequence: TGTGCCAGCAGCTCTAGTCTACTAACCCCGGGACAGGGGTACTCAGATACGCAGTATTTT. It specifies CASSSSLLTPGQGYSDTQYF.

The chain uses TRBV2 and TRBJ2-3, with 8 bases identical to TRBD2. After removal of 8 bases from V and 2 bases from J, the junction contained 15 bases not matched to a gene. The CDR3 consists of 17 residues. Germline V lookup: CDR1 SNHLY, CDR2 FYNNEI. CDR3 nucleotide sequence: TGTGCCAGCCCCCGGACGGCTACTAGCGGCCCCACAGATACGCAGTATTTT. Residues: CASPRTATSGPTDTQYF.

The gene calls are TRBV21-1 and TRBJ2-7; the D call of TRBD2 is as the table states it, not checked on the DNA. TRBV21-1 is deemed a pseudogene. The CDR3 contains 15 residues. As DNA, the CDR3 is TGTGCCAGCAGCAAGGTACTAGCGGGTCTCTACGAGCAGTACTTC. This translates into CASSKVLAGLYEQYF.